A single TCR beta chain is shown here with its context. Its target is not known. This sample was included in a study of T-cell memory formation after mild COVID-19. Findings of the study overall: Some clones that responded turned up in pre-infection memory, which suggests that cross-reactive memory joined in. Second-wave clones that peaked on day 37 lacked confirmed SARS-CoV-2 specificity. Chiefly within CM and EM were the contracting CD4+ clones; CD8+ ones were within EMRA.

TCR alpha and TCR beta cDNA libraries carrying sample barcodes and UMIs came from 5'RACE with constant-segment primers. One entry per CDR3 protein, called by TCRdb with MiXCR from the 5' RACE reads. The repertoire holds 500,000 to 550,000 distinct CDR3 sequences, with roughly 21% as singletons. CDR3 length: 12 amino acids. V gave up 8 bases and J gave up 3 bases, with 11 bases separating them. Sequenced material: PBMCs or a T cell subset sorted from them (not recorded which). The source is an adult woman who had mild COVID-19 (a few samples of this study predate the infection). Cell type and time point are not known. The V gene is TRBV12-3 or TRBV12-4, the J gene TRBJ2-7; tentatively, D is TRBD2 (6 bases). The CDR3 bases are TGTGCCAGCGGGGTCGGGGGCTACGAGCAGTACTTC. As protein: CASGVGGYEQYF.